The entry below describes one T cell receptor beta chain. The sample originates from a study of T cells in Graves' hyperthyroidism and ophthalmopathy. Study in general: Blood from the periphery was taken at initial diagnosis, before any treatment.

The blood was taken when hyperthyroidism was first diagnosed, before any ophthalmopathy symptoms showed up. Amplification of TCR beta CDR3 regions used RNA as the template. Researchers ran a first-round RT-PCR on the TCR CDR3 using the HTBI primer set. In TCRdb, the multiplex PCR reads were re-called with MiXCR into one record per CDR3 protein. The data hold a few hundred thousand distinct CDR3 sequences, with around 14% observed a single time. The sample was blood. The clonotype was recovered from a woman between 18 and 29 years old with Graves' hyperthyroidism that later progressed to Graves' ophthalmopathy.

The CDR3 loop reads CATSDFRGVTQYF. The CDR3, as DNA: TGTGCCACCAGTGATTTCAGGGGGGTGACGCAGTATTTT. The chain carries TRBV24-1 and TRBJ2-3; a possible D gene is TRBD1 (7 bases). With 1 base removed from V and 9 bases from J, the gap between germline ends came to 10 bases. Germline values: CDR1 KGHDR, CDR2 SFDVKD. The CDR3 is made up of 13 amino acids.